The 9 T cell receptor beta chains given below trace back to one sample, sequenced in a study of shared clonotypes between healthy human individuals. Sequenced by immunoSEQ multiplex PCR; TCRdb stores in-frame clones only, minus some. Of hundreds of thousands of clones listed, 74% are singletons. What was sequenced was memory CD4+ T cells sorted from blood. Subset here: CD45RA-negative fraction. The source is a woman in her twenties or thirties in good health.

This rearrangement joins TRBV28 to TRBJ2-3; D may be TRBD2 (6 bases). Between the trimmed V and J ends, which lost 6 bases and 3 bases, there was a span of 22 bases. Germline assignment: CDR1 MDHEN and CDR2 SYDVKM. The CDR3 is made up of 17 amino acids. The CDR3 region is CASRTGLLARGTDTQYF. CDR3 coding DNA: TGTGCCAGCAGGACTGGACTACTCGCACGAGGTACAGATACGCAGTATTTT.

This clone was seen only a few times. The chain joins TRBV7-9 to TRBJ2-7, with 7 bases fitting TRBD1. Germline V CDR1 and CDR2: SEHNR, FQNEAQ (reference sequence). The trim removed 8 bases at V and 2 bases at J, leaving 9 bases unmatched. The CDR3 has 14 amino acids. CDR3: CASGRQGKTYEQYF. The CDR3 region has the DNA TGTGCCAGCGGACGACAGGGCAAAACCTACGAGCAGTACTTC.

The chain recombines TRBV2 with TRBJ1-2; a possible D gene is TRBD1 (6 bases). Germline V gives CDR1 SNHLY, CDR2 FYNNEI. Trimming left V 6 bases short and J 2 bases short, with 10 bases between. The CDR3 loop spans 13 amino acids. CDR3 protein: CASRADSNYGYTF. CDR3 DNA: TGTGCCAGCAGAGCGGACAGCAACTATGGCTACACCTTC.

This clone has a count of ten or more. This sample includes further DNA sequences coding for the same CDR3. The chain joins TRBV5-6 to TRBJ1-3, with a possible D match to TRBD1 (5 bases). V lost 3 bases and J lost 0, with 10 bases in between. This CDR3 is 15 amino acids long. Per the germline V gene, CDR1 is SGHDT and CDR2 is YYEEEE. The DNA of the CDR3 is TGTGCCAGCAGCTGGGGACGAAGCTCTGGAAACACCATATATTTT. This sequence encodes CASSWGRSSGNTIYF.

This clone was seen just once. The rearrangement joins TRBV7-3 to TRBJ1-1, with 7 bases matching TRBD1. V shed 6 bases, J shed 2 bases, and the junction held 9 bases outside the gene matches. The germline CDR1 and CDR2 sequences are SGHTA and FQGTGA. This CDR3 region has 15 residues. Here the CDR3 DNA reads TGTGCCAGCAGGGATCTCACAGGGGCCAACACTGAAGCTTTCTTT. Amino acid sequence: CASRDLTGANTEAFF.

This clone has only one observation. This chain uses TRBV7-2 with TRBJ2-4; D possibly corresponds to TRBD2 (6 bases). V lost 3 bases, J lost 5 bases, and 11 bases lay in between. Germline CDR1 reads SGHTA; CDR2 reads FQGNSA. The CDR3 has 14 residues. The CDR3 region has the DNA TGTGCCAGCAGCTTGGGGGGAGACGAAAACATTCAGTACTTC. Its protein product is CASSLGGDENIQYF.

With respect to this clone: This may arise from a read error, as a much more abundant clone is one base away. Distinct nucleotide sequences in the sample also encode this CDR3. The chain links TRBV2 to TRBJ1-4, with D possibly TRBD1 on 5 matching bases. The CDR3 runs to 14 residues. CDR1 and CDR2 from the germline V gene are SNHLY and FYNNEI. The DNA for the CDR3 is TGTGCCAGCACGAGCAGGGCCGGTAATGAAAAACTATTTTTT. Translated, it gives CASTSRAGNEKLFF.

This clone has only a few counts. The chain combines TRBV5-6 with TRBJ2-3; maybe TRBD1 (5 bases). V lost 4 bases, J lost 2 bases, and 11 bases lay in between. The germline gives CDR1 SGHDT, CDR2 YYEEEE. The CDR3 spans 14 residues. The CDR3 loop reads CASSPLGDTDTQYF. The CDR3 DNA reads as TGTGCCAGCAGCCCCTTAGGGGACACAGATACGCAGTATTTT. The full variable domain, with the rest looked up from reference TRBV5-6 and TRBJ2-3, is DAGVTQSPTHLIKTRGQQVTLRCSPKSGHDTVSWYQQALGQGPQFIFQYYEEEERQRGNFPDRFSGHQFPNYSSELNVNALLLGDSALYLCASSPLGDTDTQYFGPGTRLTVL.

The chain couples TRBV6-5 to TRBJ1-5, with 8 bases fitting TRBD1. The germline gives CDR1 MNHEY, CDR2 SVGAGI. V dropped 6 bases and J dropped 4; count of bases not matched to a gene: 8. The CDR3 consists of 15 residues. The CDR3: CASSPQGARNQPQHF. The CDR3 bases are TGTGCCAGCAGCCCGCAGGGGGCCAGAAATCAGCCCCAGCATTTT.